This T cell receptor beta chain appears in the sequencing data of a study of cytomegalovirus exposure and HLA in healthy donors. Points from the study as a whole: The authors later linked a missense DCLRE1C variant to TCR beta V- and J-gene trimming. Analysis was performed later, and it showed HLA-associated TCR beta chains to be more clonally expanded than equally common others. Reports described diagnosis of cytomegalovirus status by the classifier as highly specific and sensitive.

The study ran its PCR with 60 Vbeta and 13 Jbeta primers. As processed by the authors: Unique TCR beta chains totaled roughly 79 million in a later count, with roughly 11 million of them shared. Here immunoSEQ multiplex PCR was the method, and the copy in TCRdb shows in-frame clones only, minus some. V, J and clone size derive from that table, while D and trimming were established from the DNA sequence. The sample yields about 200,000 clones, about four fifths seen once. In germline, CDR1 is MNHNY, CDR2 SVGAGI (reference sequence). V lost 2 bases to trimming and J lost 7 bases, with 12 bases between them. The CDR3 extends over 14 amino acids. Points on this clone: Its antigen is not identified.

This chain links TRBV6-6 with TRBJ1-5; D is unresolved. The sequenced sample consisted of PBMCs. This TCR was recovered from a girl aged 10-17 years in good health and CMV-seropositive. The CDR3: CASSYERAKQPQHF. The CDR3 region has the DNA TGTGCCAGCAGTTACGAGAGGGCCAAGCAGCCCCAGCATTTT.